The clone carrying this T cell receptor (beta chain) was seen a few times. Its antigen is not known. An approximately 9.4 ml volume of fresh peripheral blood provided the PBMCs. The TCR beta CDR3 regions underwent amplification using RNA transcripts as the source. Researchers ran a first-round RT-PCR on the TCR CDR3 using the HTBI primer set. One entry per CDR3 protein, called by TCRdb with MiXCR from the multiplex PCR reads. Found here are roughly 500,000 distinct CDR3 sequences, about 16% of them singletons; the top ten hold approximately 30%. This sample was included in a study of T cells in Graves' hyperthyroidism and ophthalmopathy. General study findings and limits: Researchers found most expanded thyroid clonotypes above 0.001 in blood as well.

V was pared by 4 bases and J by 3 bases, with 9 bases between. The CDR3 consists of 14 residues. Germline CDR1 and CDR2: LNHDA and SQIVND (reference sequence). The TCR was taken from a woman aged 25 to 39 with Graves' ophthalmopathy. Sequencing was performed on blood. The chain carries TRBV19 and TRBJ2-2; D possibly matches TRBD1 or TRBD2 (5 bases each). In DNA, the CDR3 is TGTGCCAGTAGTAAATGGGGACACACCGGGGAGCTGTTTTTT. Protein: CASSKWGHTGELFF. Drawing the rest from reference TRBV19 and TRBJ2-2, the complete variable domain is DGGITQSPKYLFRKEGQNVTLSCEQNLNHDAMYWYRQDPGQGLRLIYYSQIVNDFQKGDIAEGYSVSREKKESFPLTVTSAQKNPTAFYLCASSKWGHTGELFFGEGSRLTVL.